This TCR beta chain originates from a study of cytomegalovirus exposure and HLA in healthy donors. Study conclusions and caveats: A missense variant in DCLRE1C was later tied to TCR beta V- and J-gene trimming.

The V and J ends lost 6 bases and 9 bases, in that order; junction bases with no gene match: 7. Germline V CDR1 and CDR2: MDHEN, SYDVKM. The CDR3 consists of 14 residues. With 60 Vbeta and 13 Jbeta primers, the PCR was carried out. This table comes from immunoSEQ multiplex PCR, and its TCRdb copy is limited to in-frame clones, with some not included. The table lists 100,000 to 150,000 clones, around two thirds of them singletons. Note on this clone: Its cognate antigen is unknown.

The sequenced sample consisted of PBMCs. The TCR originated in a man aged 55 to 70 in good health and CMV-seropositive. This chain joins TRBV28 and TRBJ1-6; 8 bases line up with TRBD1. CDR3 bases: TGTGCCAGCAGCCCGGACAGGGACGGTTCACCCCTCCACTTT. Translating gives CASSPDRDGSPLHF.